This T cell receptor beta chain was recorded in a study of T cell repertoires in cytomegalovirus infection. The sample holds a few counts of this clonotype. The antigen remains unidentified. TCRdb analysed the reads with MiXCR anew, one entry per CDR3 protein. The sample carries about half a million distinct CDR3 sequences, around 30% recorded once. The V and J ends lost 6 bases and 6 bases, in that order; junction bases with no gene match: 6. This CDR3 is built from 13 residues. The sequence derives from a human donor in good health (CMV status not recorded). Some clones in this sample may be carry-over from other donors' samples. The material sequenced was cultured PBMCs, taken from culture after CMV antigen stimulation. V usage is TRBV12-3 or TRBV12-4 and J usage is TRBJ2-7; 9 nucleotides align to TRBD2. CDR3 in DNA: TGTGCCAGCAGGGCTAGCGGGATGGGCGAGCAGTACGTC. Its translation: CASRASGMGEQYV.